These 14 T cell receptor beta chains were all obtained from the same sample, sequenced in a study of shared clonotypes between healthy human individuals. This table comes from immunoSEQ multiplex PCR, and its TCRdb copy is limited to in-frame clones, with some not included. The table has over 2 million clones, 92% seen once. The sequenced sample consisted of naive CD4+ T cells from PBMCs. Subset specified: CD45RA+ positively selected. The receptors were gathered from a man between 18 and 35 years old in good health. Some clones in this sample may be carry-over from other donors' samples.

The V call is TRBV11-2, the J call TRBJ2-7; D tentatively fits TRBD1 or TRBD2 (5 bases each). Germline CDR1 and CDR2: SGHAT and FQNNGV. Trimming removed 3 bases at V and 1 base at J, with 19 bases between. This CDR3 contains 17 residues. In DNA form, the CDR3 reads TGTGCCAGCAGCTTCGGGTTAGGGGACCCAATATCCTACGAGCAGTACTTC. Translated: CASSFGLGDPISYEQYF.

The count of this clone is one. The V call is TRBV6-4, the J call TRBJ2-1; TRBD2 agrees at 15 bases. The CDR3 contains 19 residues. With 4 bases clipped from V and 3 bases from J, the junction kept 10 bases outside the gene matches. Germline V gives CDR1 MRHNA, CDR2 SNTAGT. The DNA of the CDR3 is TGTGCCAGCAGTGTCAGGACTAGCGGGAGGGCCGAGGGCTACAATGAGCAGTTCTTC. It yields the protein CASSVRTSGRAEGYNEQFF.

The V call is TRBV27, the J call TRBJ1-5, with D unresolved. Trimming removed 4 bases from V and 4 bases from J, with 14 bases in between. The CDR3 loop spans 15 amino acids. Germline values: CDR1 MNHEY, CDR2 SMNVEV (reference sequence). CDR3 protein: CASSSLTPINQPQHF. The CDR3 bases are TGTGCCAGCAGTTCCCTCACCCCAATTAATCAGCCCCAGCATTTT.

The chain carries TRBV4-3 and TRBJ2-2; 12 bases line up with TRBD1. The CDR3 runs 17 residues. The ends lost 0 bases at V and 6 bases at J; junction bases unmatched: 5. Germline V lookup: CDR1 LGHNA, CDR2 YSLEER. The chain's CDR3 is CASSQDRDRGRPGELFF. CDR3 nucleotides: TGCGCCAGCAGCCAAGATCGGGACAGGGGGCGTCCCGGGGAGCTGTTTTTT.

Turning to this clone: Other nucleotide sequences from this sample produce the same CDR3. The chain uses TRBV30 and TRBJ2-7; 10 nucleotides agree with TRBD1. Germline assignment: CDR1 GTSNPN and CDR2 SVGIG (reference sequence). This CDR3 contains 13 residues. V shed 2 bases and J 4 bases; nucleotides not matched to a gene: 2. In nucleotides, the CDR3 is TGTGCCTGGAGTCCGGACAGGGGGTACGAGCAGTACTTC. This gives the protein CAWSPDRGYEQYF.

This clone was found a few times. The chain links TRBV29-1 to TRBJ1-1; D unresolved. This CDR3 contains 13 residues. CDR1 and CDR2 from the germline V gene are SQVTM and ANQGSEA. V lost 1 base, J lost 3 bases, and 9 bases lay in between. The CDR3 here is CSVEGRGDTEAFF. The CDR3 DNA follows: TGCAGCGTTGAAGGGCGGGGAGACACTGAAGCTTTCTTT.

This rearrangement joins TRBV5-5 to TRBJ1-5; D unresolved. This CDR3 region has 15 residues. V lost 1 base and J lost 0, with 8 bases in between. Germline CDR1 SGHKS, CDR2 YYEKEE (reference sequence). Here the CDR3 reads CASSLIGISNQPQHF. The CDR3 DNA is TGTGCCAGCAGCTTGATAGGGATTAGCAATCAGCCCCAGCATTTT. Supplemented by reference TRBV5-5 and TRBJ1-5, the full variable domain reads DAGVTQSPTHLIKTRGQQVTLRCSPISGHKSVSWYQQVLGQGPQFIFQYYEKEERGRGNFPDRFSARQFPNYSSELNVNALLLGDSALYLCASSLIGISNQPQHFGDGTRLSIL.

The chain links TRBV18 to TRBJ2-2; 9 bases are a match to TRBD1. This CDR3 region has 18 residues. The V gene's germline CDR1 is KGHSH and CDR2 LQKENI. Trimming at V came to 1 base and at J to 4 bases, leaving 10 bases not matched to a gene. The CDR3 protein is CASSPQLVGTGLTGELFF. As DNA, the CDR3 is TGTGCCAGCTCACCACAGCTGGTCGGGACAGGGCTCACCGGGGAGCTGTTTTTT.

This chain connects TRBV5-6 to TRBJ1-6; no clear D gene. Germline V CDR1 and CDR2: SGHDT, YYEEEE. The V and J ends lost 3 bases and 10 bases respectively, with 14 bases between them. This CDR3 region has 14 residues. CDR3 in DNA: TGTGCCAGCAGCTCGTCGCCCCGGGCCTCACCCCTCCACTTT. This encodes CASSSSPRASPLHF.

The CDR3 loop reads CASSSSGYEQYF. The CDR3 DNA follows: TGCGCCAGCAGCTCCTCAGGGTACGAGCAGTACTTC. The rearrangement uses TRBV5-1 and TRBJ2-5; a possible D gene is TRBD1 (5 bases). The J call may not be correct, given that the DNA end is closer to TRBJ2-7. CDR1 and CDR2 (germline): SGHRS, YFSETQ. The CDR3 runs to 12 residues.

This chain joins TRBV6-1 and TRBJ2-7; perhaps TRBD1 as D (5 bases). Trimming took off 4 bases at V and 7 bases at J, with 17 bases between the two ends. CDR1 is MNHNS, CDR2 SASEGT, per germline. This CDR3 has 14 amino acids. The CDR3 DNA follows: TGTGCCAGCAGTGCACAGGTGGTGTGGGAAGAGCAGTACTTC. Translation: CASSAQVVWEEQYF.

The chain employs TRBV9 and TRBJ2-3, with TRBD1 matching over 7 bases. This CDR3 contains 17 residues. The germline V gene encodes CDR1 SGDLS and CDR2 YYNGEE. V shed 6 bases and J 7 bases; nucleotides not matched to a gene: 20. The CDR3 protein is CASNTGRLREGANTQYF. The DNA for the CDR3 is TGTGCCAGCAACACAGGGAGACTGCGAGAGGGGGCGAATACGCAGTATTTT.

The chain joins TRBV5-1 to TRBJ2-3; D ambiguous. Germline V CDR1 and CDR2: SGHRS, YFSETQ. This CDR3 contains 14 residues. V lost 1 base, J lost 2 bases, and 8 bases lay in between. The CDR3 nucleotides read TGCGCCAGCAGCTTGACTTTCATCACAGATACGCAGTATTTT. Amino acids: CASSLTFITDTQYF.

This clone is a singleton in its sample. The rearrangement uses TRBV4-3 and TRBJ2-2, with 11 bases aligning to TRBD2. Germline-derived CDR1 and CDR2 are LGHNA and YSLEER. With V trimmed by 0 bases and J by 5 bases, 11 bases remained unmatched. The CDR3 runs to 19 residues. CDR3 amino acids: CASSQEVKLAGVGTGELFF. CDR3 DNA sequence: TGCGCCAGCAGCCAAGAGGTGAAACTAGCGGGAGTTGGGACCGGGGAGCTGTTTTTT.